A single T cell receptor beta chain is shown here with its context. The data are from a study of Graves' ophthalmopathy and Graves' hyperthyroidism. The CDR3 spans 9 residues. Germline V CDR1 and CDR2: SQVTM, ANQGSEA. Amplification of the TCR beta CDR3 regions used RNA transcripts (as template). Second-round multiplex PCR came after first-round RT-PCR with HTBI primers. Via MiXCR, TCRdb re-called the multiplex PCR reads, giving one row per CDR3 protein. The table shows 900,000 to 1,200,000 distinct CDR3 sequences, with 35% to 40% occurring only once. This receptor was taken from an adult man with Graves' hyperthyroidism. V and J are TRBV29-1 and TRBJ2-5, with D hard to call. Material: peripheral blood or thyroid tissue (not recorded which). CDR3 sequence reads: CSGGETQYF. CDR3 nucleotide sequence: TGCAGTGGCGGAGAGACCCAGTACTTC.